A selection of T cell receptor beta chains follows, all from one sample in a study of blood T cell repertoires in COVID-19. Data came from immunoSEQ multiplex PCR; TCRdb stores just in-frame clones and leaves some out. The sample shows about 180,000 clones, approximately 88% of them seen only once. Source material: PBMCs or T cells enriched from blood (not recorded which). The receptors originated from a woman younger than 35 who had recovered from COVID-19. Both conserved end residues are part of each CDR3. A D gene is named only where the DNA matches it firmly. Clone sizes are given selectively: once, few, many, or a class where the clone is expanded.

J | D | size | V | CDR3
TRBJ1-1 | TRBD1 | . | TRBV28 | CASRLRGDRVNTEAFF
TRBJ1-2 | TRBD1 | once | TRBV3-1/TRBV3-2 | CASSQDWAGGNRGYTF
TRBJ2-3 | . | . | TRBV15 | CATSRVITGWGTDTQYF
TRBJ2-1 | . | . | TRBV5-4 | CASSLANRWYNEQFF
TRBJ2-5 | . | . | TRBV20-1 | CSAPPGATQYF
TRBJ1-1 | . | once | TRBV18 | CASSPPTGNTEAFF
TRBJ2-7 | . | . | TRBV30 | CAWSVLAYEQYF
TRBJ2-6 | TRBD1 | few | TRBV28 | CASSDRGLGANVLTF
TRBJ1-1 | . | . | TRBV30 | CAWSVRGMMNTEAFF
TRBJ1-1 | . | . | TRBV9 | CASGTGYMNTEAFF
TRBJ2-7 | TRBD1 | . | TRBV6-1 | CASSETQGAGSYEQYF
TRBJ2-7 | TRBD2 | . | TRBV18 | CASSRGSGNAYEQYF
TRBJ1-1 | TRBD1 | . | TRBV2 | CASSLTGDTEAFF
TRBJ1-2 | TRBD1 | . | TRBV5-4 | CASSLGGTGRMGYTF
TRBJ1-6 | TRBD1 | . | TRBV7-9 | CASPPGDRVTSPLHF
TRBJ2-7 | TRBD2 | . | TRBV7-2 | CASSAGGGGASWQQYF
TRBJ1-3 | . | . | TRBV3-1/TRBV3-2 | CASSHETRATGNTIYF
TRBJ1-1 | TRBD1 | . | TRBV27 | CASSFHTHGQGIWAFF
TRBJ2-5 | . | few | TRBV4-1 | CASSQEGIGIETQYF
TRBJ2-2 | TRBD2 | . | TRBV9 | CASSAKAPGGPAGELFF
TRBJ1-1 | TRBD1 | . | TRBV6-5 | CASRGGGGRTEAFF
TRBJ2-2 | . | . | TRBV3-1/TRBV3-2 | CASRLAPDTGELFF
TRBJ2-3 | TRBD2 | . | TRBV9 | CASSVAGGSTDTQYF
TRBJ2-7 | . | . | TRBV21-1 | CASSNGGGEQYF
TRBJ2-5 | TRBD2 | . | TRBV9 | CASSPGLAGGGGETQYF
TRBJ2-5 | . | . | TRBV7-8 | CASSLGRGGETQYF
TRBJ2-1 | . | once | TRBV7-8 | CASRGDTQSHEQFF
TRBJ1-1 | . | . | TRBV19 | CASHLGFQGTEAFF
TRBJ2-3 | . | . | TRBV12-3/TRBV12-4 | CADEAGTDTQYF
TRBJ2-2 | . | . | TRBV7-9 | CASSYNRATGELFF
TRBJ2-7 | TRBD1 | . | TRBV5-1 | CASSQNPGQGHEQYF
TRBJ1-3 | TRBD1 | . | TRBV5-5 | CASTITGGSGNTIYF
TRBJ2-7 | . | . | TRBV5-4 | CASNRGYEQYF
TRBJ2-2 | . | . | TRBV9 | CASSAGTLTGELFF
TRBJ2-3 | TRBD2 | . | TRBV2 | CASRRESDTQYF
TRBJ1-1 | TRBD1 | . | TRBV14 | CASSKITGASTEAFF
TRBJ1-2 | . | . | TRBV29-1 | CSVDTGLGGYTF
TRBJ1-6 | . | . | TRBV6-2/TRBV6-3 | CASSYSALPLHF
TRBJ1-1 | . | . | TRBV19 | CASRYREQNTEAFF
TRBJ1-3 | . | . | TRBV28 | CASSLPQGGSGNTIYF
TRBJ1-3 | . | . | TRBV5-4 | CASSFRGNSGNTIYF
TRBJ2-7 | . | . | TRBV10-1 | CASSDQGLGEQYF
TRBJ1-1 | . | . | TRBV28 | CASSDQGRRPEAFF
TRBJ1-5 | TRBD1 | once | TRBV19 | CASSNDRAGNQPQHF
TRBJ1-2 | TRBD1 | . | TRBV19 | CASSARQGNYGYTF
TRBJ1-5 | TRBD1 | . | TRBV6-5 | CASSGRGENNQPQHF
TRBJ2-3 | TRBD2 | . | TRBV3-1/TRBV3-2 | CASSRNSGGDITDTQYF
TRBJ2-2 | . | . | TRBV19 | CASTPDEWGANTGELFF
TRBJ1-2 | . | . | TRBV28 | CASSFSGPLYGYTF
TRBJ2-5 | . | . | TRBV28 | CASVEGAAQETQYF
TRBJ1-1 | TRBD1 | . | TRBV30 | CAWSVTGGSEAFF
TRBJ1-5 | . | . | TRBV12-3/TRBV12-4 | CASTSGRGRPQHF
TRBJ1-1 | . | . | TRBV12-3/TRBV12-4 | CASSRAGDIGAFF